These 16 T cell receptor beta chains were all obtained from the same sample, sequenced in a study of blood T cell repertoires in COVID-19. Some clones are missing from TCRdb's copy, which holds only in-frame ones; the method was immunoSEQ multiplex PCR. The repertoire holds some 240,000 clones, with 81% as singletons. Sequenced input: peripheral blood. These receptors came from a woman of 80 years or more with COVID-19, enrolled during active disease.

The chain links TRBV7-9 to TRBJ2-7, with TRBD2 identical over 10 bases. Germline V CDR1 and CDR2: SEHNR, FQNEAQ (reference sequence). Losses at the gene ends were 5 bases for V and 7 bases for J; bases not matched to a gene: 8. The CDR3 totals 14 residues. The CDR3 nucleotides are TGTGCCAGCAGCCGGGGACTAGCGTTGGGGGAGCAGTACTTC. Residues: CASSRGLALGEQYF.

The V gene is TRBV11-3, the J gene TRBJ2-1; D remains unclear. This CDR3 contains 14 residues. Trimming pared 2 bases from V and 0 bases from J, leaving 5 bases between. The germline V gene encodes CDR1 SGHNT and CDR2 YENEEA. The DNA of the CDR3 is TGTGCCAGCAGCTTATCGAGCTCCTACAATGAGCAGTTCTTC. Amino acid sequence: CASSLSSSYNEQFF.

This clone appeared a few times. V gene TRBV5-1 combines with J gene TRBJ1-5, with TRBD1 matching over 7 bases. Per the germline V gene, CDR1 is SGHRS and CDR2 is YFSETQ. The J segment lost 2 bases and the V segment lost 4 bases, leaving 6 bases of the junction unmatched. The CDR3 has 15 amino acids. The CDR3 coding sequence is TGCGCCAGCAGCACTACAGGGGTGGGCAATCAGCCCCAGCATTTT. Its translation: CASSTTGVGNQPQHF.

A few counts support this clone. Here the CDR3 DNA reads TGTGCCAGCAGCCCCGGGACAGGGGGTAGGCAAGAGACCCAGTACTTC. Protein sequence: CASSPGTGGRQETQYF. The chain is built from TRBV7-2 and TRBJ2-5, with 11 positions matching TRBD1. CDR3 length equals 16 residues. Losses at the gene ends were 5 bases for V and 2 bases for J; bases not matched to a gene: 7. CDR1 and CDR2 (germline): SGHTA, FQGNSA.

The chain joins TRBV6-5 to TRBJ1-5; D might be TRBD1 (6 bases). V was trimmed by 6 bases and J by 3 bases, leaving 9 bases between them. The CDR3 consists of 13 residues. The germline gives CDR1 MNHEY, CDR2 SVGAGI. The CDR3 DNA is TGTGCCAGCAGCGGACAGTTCAATCAGCCCCAGCATTTT. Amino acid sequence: CASSGQFNQPQHF.

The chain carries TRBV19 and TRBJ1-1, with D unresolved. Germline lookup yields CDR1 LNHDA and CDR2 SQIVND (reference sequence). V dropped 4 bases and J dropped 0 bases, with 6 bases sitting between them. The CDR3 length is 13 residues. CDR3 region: CASSSQVNTEAFF. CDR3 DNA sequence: TGTGCCAGTAGTAGCCAGGTGAACACTGAAGCTTTCTTT.

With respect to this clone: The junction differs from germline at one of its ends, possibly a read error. CDR3 in amino acids: CASSLENQGIQPQHF. The DNA for the CDR3 is TGTGCTAGCAGCTTAGAGAATCAGGGGATTCAGCCCCAGCATTTT. V and J are TRBV7-7 and TRBJ1-5; weak D call: TRBD1 (6 bases). The CDR3 covers 15 residues. Looked up from germline, CDR1 is SSHAT and CDR2 is FNYEAQ (reference sequence).

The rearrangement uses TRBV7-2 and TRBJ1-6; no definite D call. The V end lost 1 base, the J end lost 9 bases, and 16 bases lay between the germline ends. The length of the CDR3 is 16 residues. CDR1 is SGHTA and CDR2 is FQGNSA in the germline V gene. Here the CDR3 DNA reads TGTGCCAGCAGCTTAGTCCGGGCAGGAGGCAGTTCACCCCTCCACTTT. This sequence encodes CASSLVRAGGSSPLHF.

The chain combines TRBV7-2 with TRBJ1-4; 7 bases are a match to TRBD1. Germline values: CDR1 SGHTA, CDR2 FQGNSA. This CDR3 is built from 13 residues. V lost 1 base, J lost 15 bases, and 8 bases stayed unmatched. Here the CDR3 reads CASSLVVETGMFF. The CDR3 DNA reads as TGTGCCAGCAGCTTAGTTGTTGAGACAGGGATGTTTTTT.

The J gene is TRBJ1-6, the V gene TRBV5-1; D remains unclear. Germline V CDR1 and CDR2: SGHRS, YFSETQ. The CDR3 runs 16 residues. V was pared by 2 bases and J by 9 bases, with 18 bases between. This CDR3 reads CASSFEAAPSGSPLHF. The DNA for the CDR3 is TGCGCCAGCAGCTTCGAGGCCGCCCCCTCGGGTTCACCCCTCCACTTT.

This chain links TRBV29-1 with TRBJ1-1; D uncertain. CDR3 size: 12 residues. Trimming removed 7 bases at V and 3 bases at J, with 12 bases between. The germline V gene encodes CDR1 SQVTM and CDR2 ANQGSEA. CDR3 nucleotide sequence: TGCAGCGGGCATAGCGGAGACACTGAAGCTTTCTTT. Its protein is CSGHSGDTEAFF.

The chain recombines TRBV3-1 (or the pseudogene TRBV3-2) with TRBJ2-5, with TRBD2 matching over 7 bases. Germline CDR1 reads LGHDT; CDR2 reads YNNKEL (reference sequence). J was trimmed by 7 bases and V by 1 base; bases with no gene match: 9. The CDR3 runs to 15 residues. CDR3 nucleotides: TGTGCCAGCAGCCAAGTAGGACTAGGAGATGCGACCCAGTACTTC. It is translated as CASSQVGLGDATQYF.

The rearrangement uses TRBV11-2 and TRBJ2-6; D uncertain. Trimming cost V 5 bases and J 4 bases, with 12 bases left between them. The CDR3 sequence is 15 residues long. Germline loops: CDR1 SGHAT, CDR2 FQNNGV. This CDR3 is CASSISTPGANVLTF. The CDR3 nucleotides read TGTGCCAGCAGCATTAGCACCCCCGGGGCCAACGTCCTGACTTTC. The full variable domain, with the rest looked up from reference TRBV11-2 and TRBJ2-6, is EAGVAQSPRYKIIEKRQSVAFWCNPISGHATLYWYQQILGQGPKLLIQFQNNGVVDDSQLPKDRFSAERLKGVDSTLKIQPAKLEDSAVYLCASSISTPGANVLTFGAGSRLTVL.

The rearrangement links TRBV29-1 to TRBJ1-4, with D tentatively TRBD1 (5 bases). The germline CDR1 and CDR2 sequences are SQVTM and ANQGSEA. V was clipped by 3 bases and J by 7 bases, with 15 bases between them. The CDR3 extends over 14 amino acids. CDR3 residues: CSVDSGNQGEKLFF. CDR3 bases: TGCAGCGTTGATTCCGGTAATCAGGGTGAAAAACTGTTTTTT.

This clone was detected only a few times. This CDR3 is CASSQGPGAFF. CDR3 sequence (DNA): TGTGCCAGCAGCCAAGGCCCGGGGGCTTTCTTT. V usage is TRBV3-1 (or the pseudogene TRBV3-2) and J usage is TRBJ1-1; D gene unclear. Trimming stripped 1 base from V and 11 bases from J, with 8 bases between. The CDR3 length is 11 residues. Germline CDR1 LGHDT, CDR2 YNNKEL (reference sequence).

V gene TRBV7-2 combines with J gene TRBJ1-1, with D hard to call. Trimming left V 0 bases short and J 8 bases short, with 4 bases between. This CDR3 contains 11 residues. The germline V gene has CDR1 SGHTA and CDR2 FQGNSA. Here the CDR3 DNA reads TGTGCCAGCAGCTTAGCCAGAGAAGCTTTCTTT. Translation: CASSLAREAFF.